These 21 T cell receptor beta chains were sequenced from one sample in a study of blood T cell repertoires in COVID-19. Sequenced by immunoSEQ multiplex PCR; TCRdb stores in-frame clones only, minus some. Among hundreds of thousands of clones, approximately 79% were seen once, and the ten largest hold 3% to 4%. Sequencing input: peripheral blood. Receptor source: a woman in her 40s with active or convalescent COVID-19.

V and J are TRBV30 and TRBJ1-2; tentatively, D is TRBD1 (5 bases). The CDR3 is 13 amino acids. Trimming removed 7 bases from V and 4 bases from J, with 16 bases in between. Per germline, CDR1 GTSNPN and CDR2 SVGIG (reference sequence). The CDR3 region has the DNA TGTGCCTCCCCCCGGGGGGTGACCTATGGCTACACCTTC. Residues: CASPRGVTYGYTF.

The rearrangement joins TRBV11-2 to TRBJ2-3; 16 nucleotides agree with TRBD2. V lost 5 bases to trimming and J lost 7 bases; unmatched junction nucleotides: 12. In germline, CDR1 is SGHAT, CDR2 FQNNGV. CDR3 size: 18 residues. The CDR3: CASSRGTSGGVTVNTQYF. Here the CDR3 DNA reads TGTGCCAGCAGCCGAGGGACTAGCGGGGGGGTCACGGTAAATACGCAGTATTTT.

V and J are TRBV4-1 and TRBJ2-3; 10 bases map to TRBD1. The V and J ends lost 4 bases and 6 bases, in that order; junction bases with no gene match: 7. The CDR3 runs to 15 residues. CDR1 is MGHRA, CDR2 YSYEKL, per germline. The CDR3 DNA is TGCGCCAGCAGCCTGAGGACAGGGGGTAGTGATACGCAGTATTTT. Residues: CASSLRTGGSDTQYF.

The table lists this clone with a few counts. The DNA for the CDR3 is TGTGCTAGTGGCACTAGCGGGGGGCCCTCCTACGAGCAGTACTTC. It codes for CASGTSGGPSYEQYF. The V gene is TRBV12-5, the J gene TRBJ2-7; 12 bases fit TRBD2. Germline assignment: CDR1 LGHNT and CDR2 FRNRAP. V dropped 6 bases and J dropped 0; count of bases not matched to a gene: 3. CDR3 length equals 15 residues.

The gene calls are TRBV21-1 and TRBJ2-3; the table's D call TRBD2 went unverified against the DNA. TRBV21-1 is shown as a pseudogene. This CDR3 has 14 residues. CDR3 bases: TGTGCCAGCCCAAATGAGGGGGGGACAGATACGCAGTATTTT. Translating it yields CASPNEGGTDTQYF.

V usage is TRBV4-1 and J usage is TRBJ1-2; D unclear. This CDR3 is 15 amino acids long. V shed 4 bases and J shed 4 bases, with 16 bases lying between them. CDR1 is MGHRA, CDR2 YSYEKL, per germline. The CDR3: CASSLQVPAIYGYTF. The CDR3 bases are TGCGCCAGCAGCCTCCAGGTCCCCGCGATCTATGGCTACACCTTC.

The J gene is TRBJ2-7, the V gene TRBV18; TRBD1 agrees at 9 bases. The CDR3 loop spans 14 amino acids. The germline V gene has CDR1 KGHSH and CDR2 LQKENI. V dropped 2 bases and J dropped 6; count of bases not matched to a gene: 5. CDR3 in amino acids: CASSPRGQGSEQYV. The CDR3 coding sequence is TGTGCCAGCTCACCAAGGGGACAGGGTAGCGAGCAGTACGTC.

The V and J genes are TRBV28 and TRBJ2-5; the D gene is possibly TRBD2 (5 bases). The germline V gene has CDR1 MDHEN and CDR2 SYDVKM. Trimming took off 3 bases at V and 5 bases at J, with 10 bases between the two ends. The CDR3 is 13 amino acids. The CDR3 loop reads CASSFRGRETQYF. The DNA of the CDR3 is TGTGCCAGCAGTTTTAGAGGGCGGGAGACCCAGTACTTC. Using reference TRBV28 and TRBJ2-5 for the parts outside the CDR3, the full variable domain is DVKVTQSSRYLVKRTGEKVFLECVQDMDHENMFWYRQDPGLGLRLIYFSYDVKMKEKGDIPEGYSVSREKKERFSLILESASTNQTSMYLCASSFRGRETQYFGPGTRLLVL.

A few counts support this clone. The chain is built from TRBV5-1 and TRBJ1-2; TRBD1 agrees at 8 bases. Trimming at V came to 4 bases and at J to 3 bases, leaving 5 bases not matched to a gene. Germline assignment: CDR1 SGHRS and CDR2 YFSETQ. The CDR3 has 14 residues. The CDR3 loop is CASSDTTGDYGYTF. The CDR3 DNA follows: TGCGCCAGCAGCGATACGACAGGGGACTATGGCTACACCTTC.

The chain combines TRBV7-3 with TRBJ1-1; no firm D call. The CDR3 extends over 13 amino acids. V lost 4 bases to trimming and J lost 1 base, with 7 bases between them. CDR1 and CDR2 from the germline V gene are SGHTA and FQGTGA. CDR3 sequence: CASSSTPNTEAFF. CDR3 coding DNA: TGTGCCAGCAGCTCGACACCGAACACTGAAGCTTTCTTT.

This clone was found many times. The CDR3 protein is CASSAGGFGRYEQFF. The CDR3 DNA reads TGCGCCAGCAGCGCAGGGGGTTTTGGAAGGTATGAGCAGTTCTTC. The V gene is TRBV5-1, the J gene TRBJ2-1; 7 bases map to TRBD1. From germline, CDR1 is SGHRS and CDR2 YFSETQ. V dropped 4 bases and J dropped 8; count of bases not matched to a gene: 12. The CDR3 is 15 amino acids.

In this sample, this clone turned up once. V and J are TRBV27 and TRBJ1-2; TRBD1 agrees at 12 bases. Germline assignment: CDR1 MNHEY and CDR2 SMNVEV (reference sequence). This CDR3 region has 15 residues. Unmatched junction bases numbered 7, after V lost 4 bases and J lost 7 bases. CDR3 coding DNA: TGTGCCAGCAGTTCAGCCGGGACAGGGGGCTTTGGCTACACCTTC. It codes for CASSSAGTGGFGYTF.

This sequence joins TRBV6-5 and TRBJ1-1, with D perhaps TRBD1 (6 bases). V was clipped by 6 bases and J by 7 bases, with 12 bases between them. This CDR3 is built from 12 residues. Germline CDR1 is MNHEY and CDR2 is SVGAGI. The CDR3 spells CASRMLGGEAFF. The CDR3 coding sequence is TGTGCCAGCAGGATGCTAGGGGGTGAAGCTTTCTTT.

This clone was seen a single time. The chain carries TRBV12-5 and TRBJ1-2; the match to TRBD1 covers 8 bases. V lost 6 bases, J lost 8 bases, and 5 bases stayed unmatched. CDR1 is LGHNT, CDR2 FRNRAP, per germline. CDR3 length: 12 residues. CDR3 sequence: CASGRNRGGYTF. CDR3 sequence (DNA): TGTGCTAGTGGCCGGAACAGGGGGGGCTACACCTTC.

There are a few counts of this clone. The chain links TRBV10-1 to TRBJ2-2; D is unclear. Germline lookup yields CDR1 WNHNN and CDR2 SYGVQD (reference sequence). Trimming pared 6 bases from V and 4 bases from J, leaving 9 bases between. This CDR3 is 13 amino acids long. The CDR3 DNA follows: TGCGCCAGCAGCTGGAGTAGCACCGGGGAGCTGTTTTTT. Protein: CASSWSSTGELFF.

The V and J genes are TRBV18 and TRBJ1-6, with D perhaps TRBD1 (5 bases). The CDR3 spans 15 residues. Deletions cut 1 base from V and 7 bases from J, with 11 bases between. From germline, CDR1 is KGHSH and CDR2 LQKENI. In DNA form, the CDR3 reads TGTGCCAGCTCACCACAGGGACTCGAGAATTCACCCCTCCACTTT. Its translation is CASSPQGLENSPLHF.

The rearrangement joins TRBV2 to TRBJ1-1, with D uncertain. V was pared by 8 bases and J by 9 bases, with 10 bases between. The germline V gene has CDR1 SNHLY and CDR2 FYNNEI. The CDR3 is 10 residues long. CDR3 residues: CASSGRKAFF. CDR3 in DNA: TGTGCCAGCTCAGGCAGGAAAGCTTTCTTT.

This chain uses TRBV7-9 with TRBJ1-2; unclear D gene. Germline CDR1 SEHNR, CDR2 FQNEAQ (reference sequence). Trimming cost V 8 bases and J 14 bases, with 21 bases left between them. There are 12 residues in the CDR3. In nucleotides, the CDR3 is TGTGCCAGCCGTAGCTTAAGGCCATCGGGTACCTTC. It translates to CASRSLRPSGTF.

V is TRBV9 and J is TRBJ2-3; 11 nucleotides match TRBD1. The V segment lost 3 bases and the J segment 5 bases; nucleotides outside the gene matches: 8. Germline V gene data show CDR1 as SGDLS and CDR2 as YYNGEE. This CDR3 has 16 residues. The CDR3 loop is CASSELRTGGRDTQYF. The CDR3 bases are TGTGCCAGCAGCGAGCTACGGACAGGGGGCCGAGATACGCAGTATTTT.

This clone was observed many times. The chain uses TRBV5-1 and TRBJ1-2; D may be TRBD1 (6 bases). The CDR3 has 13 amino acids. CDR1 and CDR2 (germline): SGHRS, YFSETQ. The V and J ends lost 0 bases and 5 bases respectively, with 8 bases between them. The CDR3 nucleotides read TGCGCCAGCAGCTTGGAAGGACAGTATGGCTACACCTTC. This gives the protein CASSLEGQYGYTF.

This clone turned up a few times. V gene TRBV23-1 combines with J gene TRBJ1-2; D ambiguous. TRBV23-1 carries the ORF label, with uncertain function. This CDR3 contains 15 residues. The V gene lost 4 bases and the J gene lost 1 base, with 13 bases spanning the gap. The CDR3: CASSRWRVRNYGYTF. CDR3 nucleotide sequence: TGCGCCAGCAGTCGGTGGAGGGTCCGTAACTATGGCTACACCTTC.